The next 2 T cell receptor beta chains were all read from a single sample in a study of T cells after yellow fever vaccination (dated by TCRdb to about 2019). Read against the paper, the sample's treatment or condition label means: live attenuated yellow fever vaccine strain. Library method: 5' RACE. Instrument on record: Illumina NovaSeq 6000. TCRdb handled the public reads itself, with Q25 trimming in fastp and clone calling in MiXCR, and kept productive beta chains. Each entry merges the rows of one CDR3 protein and shows their most common DNA and genes. The sample includes hundreds of thousands of distinct CDR3 sequences, with around 12% observed a single time. Roughly 3% of the sample goes to the ten largest clones. Sequencing was performed on CD4+ T cells sorted from PBMCs, taken 15 days after the yellow fever booster vaccination. The receptors here all came from a man in his late teens or twenties who received the YFV17D yellow fever vaccine.

The rearrangement joins TRBV20-1 to TRBJ1-4; D perhaps matches TRBD1 (5 bases). This CDR3 is built from 13 residues. CDR1 and CDR2 from the germline V gene are DFQATT and SNEGSKA (reference sequence). V lost 6 bases and J 7 bases, leaving 15 bases between the germline ends. CDR3 sequence reads: CSARSGGGEKLFF. CDR3 in DNA: TGCAGTGCCCGATCTGGGGGGGGTGAAAAACTGTTTTTT.

This clonotype was counted only a few times. This chain connects TRBV12-3 or TRBV12-4 to TRBJ2-7, with 8 bases matching TRBD2. The CDR3 loop spans 14 amino acids. Unmatched junction bases numbered 9, after V lost 5 bases and J lost 6 bases. The CDR3 loop is CASSPQRGGPEQYF. CDR3 nucleotides: TGTGCCAGCAGTCCCCAACGGGGGGGCCCCGAGCAGTACTTC.